Presented here are 20 T cell receptor beta chains from one specimen sequenced in a study of cytomegalovirus exposure and HLA in healthy donors. Only in-frame clones appear in the TCRdb table, and some are missing; sequencing was by immunoSEQ multiplex PCR. Among 120,000 or so clones listed, 95% to 96% were seen once. Material: PBMCs. Receptors originate from a young man in good health and CMV-seronegative.

The rearrangement uses TRBV5-1 and TRBJ2-7; 8 bases are a match to TRBD2. CDR3 length equals 15 residues. Germline V gene sequence: CDR1 SGHRS, CDR2 YFSETQ. V lost 0 bases to trimming and J lost 5 bases; unmatched junction nucleotides: 7. CDR3 sequence (DNA): TGCGCCAGCAGCTTGGATCAAGCGGGGGCTAACGAGCAGTACTTC. Encoded protein: CASSLDQAGANEQYF.

The chain links TRBV7-2 to TRBJ2-3, with 9 bases lining up with TRBD1. CDR1 is SGHTA and CDR2 is FQGNSA in the germline V gene. V lost 2 bases, J lost 3 bases, and 12 bases stayed unmatched. The CDR3 is made up of 18 amino acids. The CDR3, as DNA: TGTGCCAGCAGCTTATGGGTCATAAAACAGGGGGCGACAGATACGCAGTATTTT. Amino acid sequence: CASSLWVIKQGATDTQYF.

The chain links TRBV15 to TRBJ2-1; D is ambiguous. This CDR3 has 13 amino acids. V gave up 3 bases and J gave up 3 bases, with 6 bases separating them. Germline lookup yields CDR1 LNHNV and CDR2 YYDKDF (reference sequence). CDR3 DNA: TGTGCCACCAGCAGCTTTCTCTACAATGAGCAGTTCTTC. Translated: CATSSFLYNEQFF.

The rearrangement joins TRBV5-4 to TRBJ2-5; a possible D gene is TRBD2 (5 bases). The CDR3 extends over 13 amino acids. The germline V gene encodes CDR1 SGHNT and CDR2 YYREEE (reference sequence). Trimming took 5 bases from V and 4 from J, leaving 12 bases between them. In DNA, the CDR3 is TGTGCCAGCAGAGGAGGCTCGGGAGAGACCCAGTACTTC. It encodes CASRGGSGETQYF.

This clone was observed once. This chain connects TRBV10-3 to TRBJ1-3; no definite D call. This CDR3 contains 16 residues. Germline assignment: CDR1 ENHRY and CDR2 SYGVKD. The ends were cut back, 0 bases at V and 7 bases at J, with 16 bases in the middle. CDR3 DNA: TGTGCCATCAGTGAGTCGGGAACTCAAGGGAGTAACACCATATATTTT. Its protein product is CAISESGTQGSNTIYF.

The chain links TRBV7-9 to TRBJ2-5; D possibly corresponds to TRBD1 (5 bases). V dropped 2 bases and J dropped 1 base, with 11 bases sitting between them. The CDR3 has 15 amino acids. Germline loops: CDR1 SEHNR, CDR2 FQNEAQ (reference sequence). The CDR3 DNA reads as TGTGCCAGCAGCTTAAGTGGACACCGCCAAGAGACCCAGTACTTC. It translates to CASSLSGHRQETQYF.

CDR3 nucleotides: TGTGCCAGCAGCCCGGACGGGAGCTCCTACAATGAGCAGTTCTTC. Translation: CASSPDGSSYNEQFF. The chain uses TRBV11-3 and TRBJ2-1; perhaps TRBD2 as D (6 bases). The V and J ends lost 5 bases and 0 bases respectively, with 11 bases between them. Germline CDR1 SGHNT, CDR2 YENEEA. The CDR3 length is 15 residues.

This clone was observed once. J is TRBJ1-1 and V is TRBV27; D not resolved. V lost 5 bases to trimming and J lost 4 bases, with 14 bases between them. Germline V gene data show CDR1 as MNHEY and CDR2 as SMNVEV (reference sequence). There are 14 residues in the CDR3. CDR3 in amino acids: CASSVILGGTEAFF. Written as DNA, the CDR3 is TGTGCCAGCAGTGTCATATTGGGAGGCACTGAAGCTTTCTTT.

CDR3 sequence: CSARQVAEAFF. The CDR3 nucleotides are TGCAGTGCTAGACAGGTGGCTGAAGCTTTCTTT. The V call is TRBV20-1, the J call TRBJ1-1; no definite D call. Per the germline V gene, CDR1 is DFQATT and CDR2 is SNEGSKA (reference sequence). CDR3 length: 11 amino acids. Trimming shortened V by 2 bases and J by 6 bases, and 7 bases separated the two germline ends.

This clone was seen a few times. This rearrangement joins TRBV7-6 to TRBJ1-3; 12 bases map to TRBD1. This CDR3 is 20 amino acids long. Germline lookup yields CDR1 SGHVS and CDR2 FNYEAQ. V lost 4 bases, J lost 0 bases, and 13 bases stayed unmatched. The CDR3 sequence: CASSYLGQGADLVSGNTIYF. CDR3 sequence (DNA): TGTGCCAGCAGCTACCTGGGACAGGGGGCCGACCTTGTCTCTGGAAACACCATATATTTT.

The V gene is TRBV11-2, the J gene TRBJ2-7, with 13 nucleotides matching TRBD2. This CDR3 spans 14 amino acids. Germline-derived CDR1 and CDR2 are SGHAT and FQNNGV. The junction had 4 bases not matched to a gene; V was cut back by 5 bases and J by 6 bases. CDR3 nucleotide sequence: TGTGCCAGCAGCGGACTAGCGGGAGTGGCCGAGCAGTACTTC. Translating it yields CASSGLAGVAEQYF.

The chain has TRBV2 and TRBJ1-4; D perhaps matches TRBD1 (6 bases). Trimming took 8 bases from V and 2 from J, leaving 12 bases between them. The CDR3 totals 14 residues. CDR1 and CDR2 from the germline V gene are SNHLY and FYNNEI. CDR3 nucleotide sequence: TGTGCCAGCGTAACAGGGCTCACTAATGAAAAACTGTTTTTT. Translation: CASVTGLTNEKLFF.

The rearrangement links TRBV7-2 to TRBJ2-2; TRBD1 matches 8 bases. This CDR3 spans 16 amino acids. The germline V gene encodes CDR1 SGHTA and CDR2 FQGNSA. J was trimmed by 0 bases and V by 4 bases; bases with no gene match: 4. The CDR3 coding sequence is TGTGCCAGCAGCTCAACGGGACAGGCGAACACCGGGGAGCTGTTTTTT. Translation gives CASSSTGQANTGELFF.

This chain uses TRBV19 with TRBJ2-1; 8 bases match TRBD2. J was trimmed by 10 bases and V by 7 bases; bases with no gene match: 12. The germline CDR1 and CDR2 sequences are LNHDA and SQIVND (reference sequence). The CDR3 extends over 14 amino acids. This CDR3 reads CASTGPTSVGEQFF. CDR3 DNA: TGTGCCAGTACGGGGCCGACTAGCGTGGGAGAGCAGTTCTTC.

In this sample, this clone turned up once. The chain is built from TRBV7-2 and TRBJ1-5; D gene uncertain. The CDR3 is 14 residues long. Trimming left V 5 bases short and J 2 bases short, with 10 bases between. CDR1 is SGHTA and CDR2 is FQGNSA in the germline V gene. The CDR3 reads CASSAQSGNQPQHF. The CDR3 bases are TGTGCCAGCAGCGCACAATCTGGCAATCAGCCCCAGCATTTT.

The chain carries TRBV5-6 and TRBJ1-3, with D unclear. V was shortened by 1 base and J by 4 bases, with 18 bases between the two germline ends. The V gene's germline CDR1 is SGHDT and CDR2 YYEEEE. The CDR3 contains 17 residues. CDR3 residues: CASSLMGRMITGNTIYF. CDR3 bases: TGTGCCAGCAGCTTGATGGGCCGGATGATTACAGGAAACACCATATATTTT.

CDR3 DNA: TGTGCCAGTAGTATAGATAGAGGGATGAACAATGAGCAGTTCTTC. Its translation: CASSIDRGMNNEQFF. V gene TRBV19 combines with J gene TRBJ2-1, with D perhaps matching TRBD2 (5 bases). The length of the CDR3 is 15 residues. Per the germline V gene, CDR1 is LNHDA and CDR2 is SQIVND (reference sequence). Trimming shortened V by 0 bases and J by 5 bases, and 11 bases separated the two germline ends.

V gene TRBV28 combines with J gene TRBJ1-2; D might be TRBD1 (6 bases). The V end lost 7 bases, the J end lost 0 bases, and 15 bases lay between the germline ends. The germline V gene has CDR1 MDHEN and CDR2 SYDVKM. This CDR3 is 15 amino acids long. The chain's CDR3 is CASMGAARANYGYTF. The CDR3 DNA reads TGTGCCAGCATGGGGGCGGCCCGGGCTAACTATGGCTACACCTTC.

The V and J genes are TRBV18 and TRBJ1-4; 8 bases line up with TRBD1. With 1 base clipped from V and 3 bases from J, the junction kept 1 base outside the gene matches. Germline V gene lookup returns CDR1 KGHSH and CDR2 LQKENI. CDR3 length: 15 amino acids. CDR3 residues: CASSPQGQANEKLFF. DNA for the CDR3: TGTGCCAGCTCACCACAGGGACAGGCTAATGAAAAACTGTTTTTT.

The chain employs TRBV7-9 and TRBJ2-5, with TRBD2 matching over 8 bases. This CDR3 has 16 amino acids. Germline CDR1 and CDR2: SEHNR and FQNEAQ (reference sequence). The ends lost 6 bases at V and 6 bases at J; junction bases unmatched: 15. The CDR3 bases are TGTGCCAGCAGTCCCCCCCCAGCGGGAGAGGCAAAGACCCAGTACTTC. Protein: CASSPPPAGEAKTQYF. The full variable domain, in which reference TRBV7-9 and TRBJ2-5 provide the parts outside the CDR3, is DTGVSQNPRHKITKRGQNVTFRCDPISEHNRLYWYRQTLGQGPEFLTYFQNEAQLEKSRLLSDRFSAERPKGSFSTLEIQRTEQGDSAMYLCASSPPPAGEAKTQYFGPGTRLLVL.